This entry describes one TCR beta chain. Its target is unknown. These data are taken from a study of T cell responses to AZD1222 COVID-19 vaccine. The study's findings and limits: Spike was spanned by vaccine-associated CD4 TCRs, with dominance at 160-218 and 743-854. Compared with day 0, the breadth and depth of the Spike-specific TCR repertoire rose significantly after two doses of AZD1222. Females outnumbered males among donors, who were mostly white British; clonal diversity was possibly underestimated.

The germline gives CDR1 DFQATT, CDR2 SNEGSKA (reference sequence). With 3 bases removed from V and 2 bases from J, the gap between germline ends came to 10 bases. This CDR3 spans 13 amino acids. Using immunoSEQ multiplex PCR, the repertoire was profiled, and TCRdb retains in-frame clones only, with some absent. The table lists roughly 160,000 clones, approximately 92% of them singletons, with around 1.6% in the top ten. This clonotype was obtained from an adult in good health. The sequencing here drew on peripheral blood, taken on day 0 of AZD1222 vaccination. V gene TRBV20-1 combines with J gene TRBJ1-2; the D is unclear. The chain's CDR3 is CSASPTGNYGYTF. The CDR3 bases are TGCAGTGCTAGTCCTACCGGGAACTATGGCTACACCTTC.